The subject of this entry is one TCR beta chain. In the study's own analysis: Amplification of reference gene primers was used by the study to estimate nucleated cell counts. Profiled with immunoSEQ multiplex PCR; TCRdb holds only in-frame clones, not every one. Clonal size and the V and J genes are those of that table, whereas D and trimming came from the DNA. The sample holds about 69,000 clones; approximately 80% are singletons and the top ten take 9% to 10%. This record belongs to a study of blood T cell repertoires in COVID-19. Study details: The samples span acute and convalescent COVID-19 from the United States, Italy and Spain. T cells, B-cell-depleted T cells, or PBMCs provided the cDNA or gDNA that served as material.

Germline loops: CDR1 SGHDN, CDR2 FVKESK. Trimming shortened V by 1 base and J by 4 bases, and 14 bases separated the two germline ends. This CDR3 is built from 15 residues. Sequencing input: peripheral blood. The TCR comes from a woman of 80 years or more with acute or convalescent COVID-19. This chain connects TRBV14 to TRBJ2-7; a possible D gene is TRBD2 (6 bases). CDR3 protein: CASSQVGGARYEQYF. CDR3 bases: TGTGCCAGCAGCCAAGTCGGAGGGGCTCGGTACGAGCAGTACTTC.